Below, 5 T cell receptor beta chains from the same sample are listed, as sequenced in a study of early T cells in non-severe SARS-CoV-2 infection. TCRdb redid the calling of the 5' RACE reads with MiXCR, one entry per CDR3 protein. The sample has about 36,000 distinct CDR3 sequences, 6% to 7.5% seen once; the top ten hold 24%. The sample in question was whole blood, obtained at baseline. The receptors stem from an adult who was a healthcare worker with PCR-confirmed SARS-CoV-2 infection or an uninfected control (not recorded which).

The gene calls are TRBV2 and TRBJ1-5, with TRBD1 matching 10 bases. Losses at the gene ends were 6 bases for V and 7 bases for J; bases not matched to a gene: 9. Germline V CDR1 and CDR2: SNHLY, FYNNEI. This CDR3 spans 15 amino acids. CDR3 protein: CASRETTGGGQPQHF. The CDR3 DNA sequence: TGTGCCAGCAGGGAAACGACAGGGGGCGGCCAGCCCCAGCATTTT.

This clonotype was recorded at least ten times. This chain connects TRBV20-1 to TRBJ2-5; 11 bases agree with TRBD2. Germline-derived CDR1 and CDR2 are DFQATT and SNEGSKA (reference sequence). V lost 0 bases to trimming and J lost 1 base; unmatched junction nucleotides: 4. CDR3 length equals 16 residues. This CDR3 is CSARETSGAFQETQYF. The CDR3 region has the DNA TGCAGTGCTAGAGAGACTAGCGGGGCGTTCCAAGAGACCCAGTACTTC.

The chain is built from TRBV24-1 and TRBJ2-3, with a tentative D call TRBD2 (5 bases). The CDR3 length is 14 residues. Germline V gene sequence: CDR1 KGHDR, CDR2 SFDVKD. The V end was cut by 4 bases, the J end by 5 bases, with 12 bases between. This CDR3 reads CATSEAGPGDTQYF. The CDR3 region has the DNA TGTGCCACCAGTGAGGCGGGCCCCGGAGATACGCAGTATTTT.

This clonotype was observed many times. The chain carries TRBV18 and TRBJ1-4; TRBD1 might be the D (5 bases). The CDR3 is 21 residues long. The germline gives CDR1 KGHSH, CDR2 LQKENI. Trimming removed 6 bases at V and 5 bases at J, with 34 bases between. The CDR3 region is CASSALRGGTAATVSNEKLFF. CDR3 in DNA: TGTGCCAGCTCGGCCCTCCGGGGCGGTACAGCCGCAACCGTCTCAAATGAAAAACTGTTTTTT.

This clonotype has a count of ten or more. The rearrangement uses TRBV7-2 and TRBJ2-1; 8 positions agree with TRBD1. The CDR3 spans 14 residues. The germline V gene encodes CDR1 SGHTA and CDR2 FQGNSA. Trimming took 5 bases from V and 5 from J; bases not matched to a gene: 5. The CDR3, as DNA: TGTGCCAGCAGCCCTCGGACAGGGCACAATGAGCAGTTCTTC. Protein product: CASSPRTGHNEQFF.